Given below is one T cell receptor beta chain in context. Its antigen is unidentified. The CDR3 spans 15 residues. The V gene's germline CDR1 is MNHNY and CDR2 SVGAGI (reference sequence). Trimming left V 2 bases short and J 2 bases short, with 10 bases between. These data come from a study of cytomegalovirus exposure and HLA in healthy donors. PCR used 60 Vbeta primers and 13 Jbeta primers. TCRdb keeps only in-frame clones here, not all; method: immunoSEQ multiplex PCR. The sample consists of approximately 90,000 clones, 60% to 85% of them appearing once. Study observations and caveats: Within the data, a cluster of highly shared sequence variants was likely a sequencing artifact. When analyzed later, the rates of TCR association showed variation by HLA locus, with DRB1 the most and HLA-C the fewest. Another analysis was done later, and it associated approximately 18,000 TCR beta sequences with HLA alleles at 0.05 false discovery rate. Versus the roughly 700-donor mean, an Asian-associated ancestry cluster reportedly showed fewer N-insertions in a later analysis.

The sequencing input was PBMCs. The receptor was derived from a woman in her thirties or forties in good health and CMV-seronegative. The chain combines TRBV6-6 with TRBJ2-1; tentatively, D is TRBD2 (6 bases). CDR3 residues: CASSYREAAYNEQFF. The CDR3, as DNA: TGTGCCAGCAGTTACAGGGAGGCGGCCTACAATGAGCAGTTCTTC.